The 13 T cell receptor beta chains presented below share a single source sample, sequenced in a study of T cell responses to AZD1222 COVID-19 vaccine. Method: immunoSEQ multiplex PCR; TCRdb's copy keeps in-frame clones and lacks some. The repertoire holds 90,000 to 120,000 clones, with around 92% as singletons. The sequences come from peripheral blood, collected 28 days after the second AZD1222 dose. Receptors originate from an adult who received the AZD1222 COVID-19 vaccine.

This chain connects TRBV7-8 to TRBJ1-4; D is ambiguous. The CDR3 has 12 residues. Germline assignment: CDR1 SGHVS and CDR2 FQNEAQ. Between the trimmed V and J ends, which lost 4 bases and 8 bases, there was a span of 8 bases. CDR3 bases: TGTGCCAGCAGCTCCCGAAAAGAAAAACTGTTTTTT. Translated, it gives CASSSRKEKLFF.

This chain connects TRBV7-9 to TRBJ1-1, with D tentatively TRBD1 (5 bases). This CDR3 has 13 residues. Germline V lookup: CDR1 SEHNR, CDR2 FQNEAQ (reference sequence). Deletions cut 1 base from V and 11 bases from J, with 14 bases between. The CDR3 loop reads CASSLGDSGPAFF. CDR3 DNA: TGTGCCAGCAGCTTAGGGGACTCAGGCCCGGCTTTCTTT.

The rearrangement links TRBV2 to TRBJ1-4; possible D gene TRBD1, 6 bases. Germline V gene data show CDR1 as SNHLY and CDR2 as FYNNEI. This CDR3 is 15 amino acids long. V lost 3 bases, J lost 7 bases, and 15 bases lay in between. The CDR3 region is CASSESLQGFEKLFF. Here the CDR3 DNA reads TGTGCCAGCAGTGAGAGTCTGCAGGGGTTTGAAAAACTGTTTTTT.

The chain recombines TRBV6-6 with TRBJ1-5; D remains unclear. Germline V gives CDR1 MNHNY, CDR2 SVGAGI (reference sequence). This CDR3 spans 13 amino acids. The ends were cut back, 6 bases at V and 3 bases at J, with 9 bases in the middle. CDR3 in DNA: TGTGCCAGCAGGCTCGTCAACAATCAGCCCCAGCATTTT. Its translation is CASRLVNNQPQHF.

This chain links TRBV6-5 with TRBJ1-6; 9 positions match TRBD1. The ends lost 6 bases at V and 10 bases at J; junction bases unmatched: 7. CDR1 is MNHEY, CDR2 SVGAGI, per germline. The CDR3 sequence is 14 residues long. CDR3 DNA: TGTGCCAGCAGGAAGGGACAGGGTCTCTCACCCCTCCACTTT. Amino acid sequence: CASRKGQGLSPLHF.

This clone was recorded once. CDR3 coding DNA: TGTGCCACCAGTGATCCCGCGGCGGGCTTGGGGCAGTTCTTC. Residues: CATSDPAAGLGQFF. This chain uses TRBV24-1 with TRBJ2-1; TRBD2 might be the D (5 bases). V shed 3 bases and J shed 12 bases, with 17 bases lying between them. The CDR3 loop spans 14 amino acids. Germline-derived CDR1 and CDR2 are KGHDR and SFDVKD.

The rearrangement links TRBV10-1 to TRBJ2-6, with D perhaps matching TRBD2 (5 bases). The V and J ends lost 11 bases and 0 bases respectively, with 8 bases between them. CDR1 and CDR2 from the germline V gene are WNHNN and SYGVQD (reference sequence). The CDR3 is 13 residues long. Here the CDR3 reads CACGFSGANVLTF. CDR3 coding DNA: TGCGCCTGCGGGTTCTCTGGGGCCAACGTCCTGACTTTC.

V and J are TRBV15 and TRBJ2-3; TRBD1 or TRBD2 may be the D gene (5 bases each). CDR3 length: 12 residues. In germline, CDR1 is LNHNV, CDR2 YYDKDF (reference sequence). V shed 4 bases and J shed 5 bases, with 7 bases lying between them. In nucleotides, the CDR3 is TGTGCCACCAGCATGGGGGAAGATACGCAGTATTTT. Translation gives CATSMGEDTQYF.

The CDR3 loop is CASSIGPHKGRDTQYF. The CDR3 DNA is TGTGCCAGTAGTATAGGGCCCCATAAAGGTAGAGATACGCAGTATTTT. The chain recombines TRBV19 with TRBJ2-3, with D unclear. Germline assignment: CDR1 LNHDA and CDR2 SQIVND (reference sequence). V was cut by 1 base and J by 5 bases, with 16 bases left in between. There are 16 residues in the CDR3.

The rearrangement uses TRBV7-9 and TRBJ1-1; a possible D gene is TRBD1 (5 bases). The CDR3 totals 15 residues. CDR1 is SEHNR and CDR2 is FQNEAQ in the germline V gene (reference sequence). V lost 5 bases and J lost 0, with 13 bases in between. The DNA of the CDR3 is TGTGCCAGCAGCCCCGGGGGGGGAATGAACACTGAAGCTTTCTTT. This translates into CASSPGGGMNTEAFF.

The V gene is TRBV5-6, the J gene TRBJ2-7; no definite D call. CDR3 length: 13 residues. V shed 0 bases and J shed 4 bases, with 8 bases lying between them. The germline V gene encodes CDR1 SGHDT and CDR2 YYEEEE. CDR3 residues: CASSLVPAYEQYF. The CDR3 nucleotides are TGTGCCAGCAGCTTGGTCCCAGCTTACGAGCAGTACTTC.

The J gene is TRBJ1-1, the V gene TRBV6-5; D is perhaps TRBD1 (6 bases). This CDR3 has 14 amino acids. The ends were cut back, 8 bases at V and 1 base at J, with 14 bases in the middle. Germline V lookup: CDR1 MNHEY, CDR2 SVGAGI. The CDR3 bases are TGTGCCAGCCAAGGGACACCGACGAACACTGAAGCTTTCTTT. It encodes CASQGTPTNTEAFF.

The chain employs TRBV19 and TRBJ1-1, with 7 bases lining up with TRBD1. This CDR3 is built from 15 residues. In germline, CDR1 is LNHDA, CDR2 SQIVND (reference sequence). J lost 7 bases, V lost 2 bases, and 10 bases had no gene match. CDR3 loop: CASSIFLFGDSEAFF. In nucleotides, the CDR3 is TGTGCCAGTAGTATATTTTTGTTTGGGGACAGTGAAGCTTTCTTT. Full variable domain (missing parts from reference TRBV19 and TRBJ1-1): DGGITQSPKYLFRKEGQNVTLSCEQNLNHDAMYWYRQDPGQGLRLIYYSQIVNDFQKGDIAEGYSVSREKKESFPLTVTSAQKNPTAFYLCASSIFLFGDSEAFFGQGTRLTVV.